Listed here are 20 T cell receptor beta chains from one sample, sequenced in a study of PD-1 blockade in classical Hodgkin lymphoma. Noted time point: cycle 4 day 1 (C4D1), after 6 weeks of nivolumab. Each patient experienced a relapse that followed autologous stem cell transplantation, and brentuximab vedotin exposure varied. Some clones are missing from TCRdb's copy, which holds only in-frame ones; the method was immunoSEQ multiplex PCR. The sample contains approximately 61,000 clones, nearly 90% of which appear only once. The sequences come from peripheral blood mononuclear cells (PBMCs), collected before the fourth cycle of nivolumab. The receptors stem from a human donor with classical Hodgkin lymphoma.

There are a few counts of this clone. This chain joins TRBV5-1 and TRBJ2-2; 9 bases are shared with TRBD1. The germline V gene encodes CDR1 SGHRS and CDR2 YFSETQ. The V segment lost 7 bases and the J segment 5 bases; nucleotides outside the gene matches: 3. The CDR3 is 13 residues long. CDR3 region: CASEDRGTGELFF. CDR3 DNA sequence: TGCGCCAGCGAAGACAGGGGGACCGGGGAGCTGTTTTTT.

The gene calls are TRBV5-1 and TRBJ2-5; 8 bases fit TRBD2. V gave up 4 bases and J gave up 4 bases; unmatched junction bases: 9. The CDR3 length is 15 residues. The germline V gene encodes CDR1 SGHRS and CDR2 YFSETQ. DNA of the CDR3: TGCGCCAGCAGCGTAATAGGGACTAGTGGAGAGACCCAGTACTTC. Its translation is CASSVIGTSGETQYF.

A single count supports this clone. The V and J genes are TRBV18 and TRBJ2-5, with a possible D match to TRBD2 (6 bases). Gene TRBJ2-7 matches the end of the DNA better, so the J call may be wrong. The CDR3 is 14 amino acids. CDR1 is KGHSH and CDR2 is LQKENI in the germline V gene. The CDR3 bases are TGTGCCAGCTCAACCAGCGGGCCCCCCTACGAGCAGTACTTC. Protein product: CASSTSGPPYEQYF.

This clone came up once. The chain links TRBV30 to TRBJ2-1; TRBD2 is a possible D gene (6 bases). Germline CDR1 reads GTSNPN; CDR2 reads SVGIG (reference sequence). V dropped 0 bases and J dropped 3 bases, with 9 bases sitting between them. CDR3 length: 14 amino acids. This CDR3 reads CAWSVVGGYNEQFF. The CDR3 nucleotides are TGTGCCTGGAGTGTCGTGGGGGGCTACAATGAGCAGTTCTTC.

The chain has TRBV7-9 and TRBJ2-7, with 12 bases that match TRBD1. This CDR3 region has 15 residues. With 4 bases clipped from V and 7 bases from J, the junction kept 8 bases outside the gene matches. Germline V gene lookup returns CDR1 SEHNR and CDR2 FQNEAQ (reference sequence). The CDR3 sequence is CASSSRDRGRGEQYF. Here the CDR3 DNA reads TGTGCCAGCAGCTCCCGGGACAGGGGGCGCGGGGAGCAGTACTTC.

V is TRBV29-1 and J is TRBJ2-2; TRBD2 agrees at 12 bases. Germline trimming cut 4 bases from V and 8 bases from J; bases unmatched to any gene: 5. CDR1 SQVTM and CDR2 ANQGSEA come from the germline V gene. The CDR3 runs to 14 residues. The CDR3 loop reads CSVARTSGTGELFF. In DNA, the CDR3 is TGCAGCGTTGCCCGGACTAGCGGGACAGGGGAGCTGTTTTTT.

This clone was seen a few times. The rearrangement uses TRBV6-4 and TRBJ2-1; D is possibly TRBD2 (6 bases). CDR3 size: 17 residues. CDR1 and CDR2 (germline): MRHNA, SNTAGT. Between the trimmed V and J ends, which lost 6 bases and 1 base, there was a span of 19 bases. CDR3 amino acids: CASSPRRGAGSYNEQFF. CDR3 DNA sequence: TGTGCCAGCAGCCCCCGGAGGGGCGCGGGTTCCTACAATGAGCAGTTCTTC.

This clone was seen once. V gene TRBV21-1 combines with J gene TRBJ1-2. TRBV21-1 is designated a pseudogene. The CDR3 loop spans 14 amino acids. CDR3 sequence reads: CASRRDFPSKGYTF. The CDR3 DNA reads as TGTGCCAGCAGGAGGGACTTTCCCAGTAAGGGCTACACCTTC.

A few counts support this clone. The genes are TRBV7-9 and TRBJ1-1; D possibly corresponds to TRBD1 (6 bases). Trimming removed 5 bases at V and 5 bases at J, with 18 bases between. Germline loops: CDR1 SEHNR, CDR2 FQNEAQ (reference sequence). The CDR3 covers 15 residues. The CDR3 bases are TGTGCCAGCAGCCCGAGTGGGGGGGCGAGAACTGAAGCTTTCTTT. This gives the protein CASSPSGGARTEAFF.

The V gene is TRBV5-1, the J gene TRBJ1-4; D is undetermined. In germline, CDR1 is SGHRS, CDR2 YFSETQ. Deletions cut 0 bases from V and 5 bases from J, with 11 bases between. There are 15 residues in the CDR3. CDR3 sequence reads: CASSLAGSRNEKLFF. The CDR3 nucleotides are TGCGCCAGCAGCTTGGCCGGCAGTCGGAATGAAAAACTGTTTTTT. Supplemented by reference TRBV5-1 and TRBJ1-4, the full variable domain reads KAGVTQTPRYLIKTRGQQVTLSCSPISGHRSVSWYQQTPGQGLQFLFEYFSETQRNKGNFPGRFSGRQFSNSRSEMNVSTLELGDSALYLCASSLAGSRNEKLFFGSGTQLSVL.

The genes are TRBV5-1 and TRBJ2-3; TRBD2 matches 7 bases. The CDR3 runs 15 residues. CDR1 is SGHRS and CDR2 is YFSETQ in the germline V gene. Trimming took 5 bases from V and 2 from J; bases not matched to a gene: 8. This CDR3 is CASRRASGSTDTQYF. In DNA, the CDR3 is TGCGCCAGCAGGAGGGCTAGCGGCTCCACAGATACGCAGTATTTT.

Of note for this clone: Other DNA sequences of this sample code for an identical CDR3. The rearrangement uses TRBV5-1 and TRBJ1-1; D is perhaps TRBD1 (5 bases). Between the trimmed V and J ends, which lost 3 bases and 2 bases, there was a span of 8 bases. The CDR3 covers 13 residues. Looked up from germline, CDR1 is SGHRS and CDR2 is YFSETQ. This chain's CDR3 is CASSSQGNTEAFF. Here the CDR3 DNA reads TGCGCCAGCAGCTCGCAGGGAAACACTGAAGCTTTCTTT. Full variable domain (outside the CDR3, taken from reference TRBV5-1 and TRBJ1-1): KAGVTQTPRYLIKTRGQQVTLSCSPISGHRSVSWYQQTPGQGLQFLFEYFSETQRNKGNFPGRFSGRQFSNSRSEMNVSTLELGDSALYLCASSSQGNTEAFFGQGTRLTVV.

The chain employs TRBV5-1 and TRBJ1-2; D gene unclear. CDR1 SGHRS and CDR2 YFSETQ come from the germline V gene. V was shortened by 4 bases and J by 5 bases, with 18 bases between the two germline ends. This CDR3 is 15 amino acids long. This CDR3 reads CASSPPDPTLYGYTF. CDR3 sequence (DNA): TGCGCCAGCAGCCCCCCGGATCCCACCCTATATGGCTACACCTTC.

This chain joins TRBV11-2 and TRBJ1-4, with TRBD1 matching over 7 bases. The CDR3 has 15 residues. Germline CDR1 SGHAT, CDR2 FQNNGV. V lost 1 base, J lost 8 bases, and 7 bases stayed unmatched. As DNA, the CDR3 is TGTGCCAGCAGCTTAGGAGAGGGGGCGGGAGAAAAACTGTTTTTT. This gives the protein CASSLGEGAGEKLFF.

This rearrangement joins TRBV12-5 to TRBJ2-5; D not certain. CDR3 length: 14 residues. The germline V gene has CDR1 LGHNT and CDR2 FRNRAP. The V gene lost 5 bases and the J gene lost 1 base, with 11 bases spanning the gap. CDR3 residues: CASGPYSLQETQYF. Written as DNA, the CDR3 is TGTGCTAGTGGTCCCTACAGTCTCCAAGAGACCCAGTACTTC.

V is TRBV5-1 and J is TRBJ1-2, with TRBD1 identical over 7 bases. Germline assignment: CDR1 SGHRS and CDR2 YFSETQ. J lost 3 bases, V lost 4 bases, and 3 bases had no gene match. The CDR3 runs to 13 residues. CDR3 nucleotide sequence: TGCGCCAGCAGCGGTACAGGGGACTATGGCTACACCTTC. It specifies CASSGTGDYGYTF.

V is TRBV5-6 and J is TRBJ1-5; D gene ambiguous. Per the germline V gene, CDR1 is SGHDT and CDR2 is YYEEEE. Trimming stripped 1 base from V and 4 bases from J, with 12 bases between. This CDR3 has 15 residues. The CDR3, as DNA: TGTGCCAGCAGCTTGTCACGATACGTAAATCAGCCCCAGCATTTT. This sequence encodes CASSLSRYVNQPQHF. Variable domain in full (rest from reference TRBV5-6 and TRBJ1-5): DAGVTQSPTHLIKTRGQQVTLRCSPKSGHDTVSWYQQALGQGPQFIFQYYEEEERQRGNFPDRFSGHQFPNYSSELNVNALLLGDSALYLCASSLSRYVNQPQHFGDGTRLSIL.

The V gene is TRBV6-6, the J gene TRBJ1-1; D unresolved. This CDR3 has 11 amino acids. V was clipped by 6 bases and J by 4 bases, with 6 bases between them. The V gene's germline CDR1 is MNHNY and CDR2 SVGAGI (reference sequence). The CDR3 sequence: CASRSGTEAFF. DNA of the CDR3: TGTGCCAGCAGGTCCGGCACTGAAGCTTTCTTT.

The genes are TRBV7-9 and TRBJ2-7; 7 bases map to TRBD1. Germline CDR1 reads SEHNR; CDR2 reads FQNEAQ (reference sequence). The CDR3 sequence is 14 residues long. Unmatched junction bases numbered 5, after V lost 5 bases and J lost 1 base. Written as DNA, the CDR3 is TGTGCCAGCAGCCGGACAGGCAATTCCTACGAGCAGTACTTC. It codes for CASSRTGNSYEQYF.

This rearrangement joins TRBV6-6 to TRBJ1-2, with D hard to call. The CDR3 contains 12 residues. V was cut by 6 bases and J by 6 bases, with 11 bases left in between. Germline CDR1 reads MNHNY; CDR2 reads SVGAGI (reference sequence). The CDR3 loop is CASRGILNGYTF. Written as DNA, the CDR3 is TGTGCCAGCAGGGGGATATTAAATGGCTACACCTTC.